The 25 T cell receptor beta chains listed next were all sequenced from one sample in a study of PD-1 blockade in classical Hodgkin lymphoma (dated by TCRdb to the early 2020s). The library was built by means of the immunoSEQ multiplex PCR assay. As stored in TCRdb, this immuneACCESS dataset retains in-frame rearrangements with V and J assigned. A fraction of the clones does not appear; measured against another copy, unresolved V genes explain less than half of the discrepancy, and the remainder lacks a known reason. A total of around 6,000 clones appear in this sample, approximately 75% of them only once. In total, the top ten clones hold around 40% of the sample. The sample's time point label, decoded: cycle 1 day 1 (C1D1), immediately before nivolumab initiation. All trial patients had relapsed after autologous stem cell transplantation, with cohorts A, B and C differing in prior brentuximab vedotin exposure.

This specimen was peripheral blood mononuclear cells (PBMCs), taken at baseline. These receptors all come from a human donor with classical Hodgkin lymphoma.

CDR3 amino acids: CASSEDGTGGTDTQYF. For the CDR3, the DNA is TGTGCCAGCAGCGAGGACGGGACAGGGGGCACAGATACGCAGTATTTT. The V gene is TRBV5-6, the J gene TRBJ2-3; 10 bases match TRBD1. Germline-derived CDR1 and CDR2 are SGHDT and YYEEEE. V shed 4 bases, J shed 1 base, and the junction held 6 bases outside the gene matches. The CDR3 length is 16 residues.

The chain employs TRBV27 and TRBJ1-5; D gene ambiguous. CDR3 length equals 13 residues. V lost 5 bases to trimming and J lost 11 bases, with 16 bases between them. Per germline, CDR1 MNHEY and CDR2 SMNVEV (reference sequence). This CDR3 is CASSTDGPRSQHF. CDR3 DNA: TGTGCCAGCAGTACGGACGGCCCTCGGTCCCAGCATTTT.

The chain couples TRBV7-3 to TRBJ2-1; the match to TRBD1 covers 7 bases. Germline V gives CDR1 SGHTA, CDR2 FQGTGA. There are 16 residues in the CDR3. J lost 2 bases, V lost 4 bases, and 8 bases had no gene match. The CDR3 reads CASSSITGAPYNEQFF. The CDR3 nucleotides read TGTGCCAGCAGCTCGATCACAGGGGCCCCCTACAATGAGCAGTTCTTC.

The chain is built from TRBV6-1 and TRBJ2-7; tentatively, D is TRBD1 (6 bases). The CDR3 has 13 residues. Trimming shortened V by 0 bases and J by 7 bases, and 10 bases separated the two germline ends. The V gene's germline CDR1 is MNHNS and CDR2 SASEGT. The CDR3 region is CASSEAGTWEQYF. DNA of the CDR3: TGTGCCAGCAGTGAAGCCGGGACATGGGAGCAGTACTTC.

V and J are TRBV5-8 and TRBJ1-5; 10 bases are a match to TRBD1. The CDR3 has 15 amino acids. Germline CDR1 reads SGHTS; CDR2 reads YDEGEE. The V gene end was trimmed by 4 bases and the J gene end by 7 bases; junction bases not matched to a gene: 8. The CDR3: CASSGGTGVWQPQHF. CDR3 bases: TGTGCCAGCAGCGGAGGGACAGGGGTCTGGCAGCCCCAGCATTTT.

This chain links TRBV7-9 with TRBJ1-1; D is uncertain. Per the germline V gene, CDR1 is SEHNR and CDR2 is FQNEAQ (reference sequence). This CDR3 has 16 amino acids. The V and J ends lost 5 bases and 0 bases respectively, with 16 bases between them. The CDR3 DNA follows: TGTGCCAGCAGCCAAACGGGTACCACCATGAACACTGAAGCTTTCTTT. Encoded protein: CASSQTGTTMNTEAFF.

The chain links TRBV7-5 to TRBJ2-2; TRBD2, as called in the table, went unchecked against the DNA. TRBV7-5 is a listed pseudogene. The CDR3 has 19 residues. CDR3 protein: CASSSGLAGAHPNTGELFF. The CDR3 region has the DNA TGTGCCAGCAGCTCGGGACTAGCGGGAGCACATCCGAACACCGGGGAGCTGTTTTTT.

This chain uses TRBV7-3 with TRBJ2-1; the D is unclear. The V gene's germline CDR1 is SGHTA and CDR2 FQGTGA. The CDR3 length is 11 residues. Trimming shortened V by 5 bases and J by 9 bases, and 8 bases separated the two germline ends. In DNA, the CDR3 is TGTGCCAGCAGCGTCAGGACTGAGCAGTTCTTC. This sequence encodes CASSVRTEQFF.

The V gene is TRBV7-9, the J gene TRBJ1-6, with unresolved D. Per the germline V gene, CDR1 is SEHNR and CDR2 is FQNEAQ (reference sequence). Trimming stripped 3 bases from V and 5 bases from J, with 2 bases between. CDR3 length: 12 residues. The CDR3 protein is CASSFNNSPLHF. In DNA, the CDR3 is TGTGCCAGCAGCTTTAATAATTCACCCCTCCACTTT.

The V gene is TRBV30, the J gene TRBJ2-7; the match to TRBD1 covers 9 bases. The CDR3 length is 13 residues. CDR1 and CDR2 from the germline V gene are GTSNPN and SVGIG (reference sequence). The V gene end was trimmed by 2 bases and the J gene end by 7 bases; junction bases not matched to a gene: 6. The CDR3 loop is CAWSMGQGLEQYF. As DNA, the CDR3 is TGTGCCTGGAGTATGGGACAGGGTTTGGAGCAGTACTTC.

The chain joins TRBV5-1 to TRBJ2-1; 7 positions match TRBD1. Trimming cost V 2 bases and J 2 bases; bases outside gene matches: 7. The CDR3 contains 16 residues. The germline V gene encodes CDR1 SGHRS and CDR2 YFSETQ. The CDR3 DNA follows: TGCGCCAGCAGCTTCAGACAGGGAGCGGCCTACAATGAGCAGTTCTTC. The encoded protein is CASSFRQGAAYNEQFF.

The J gene is TRBJ2-7, the V gene TRBV6-1; D perhaps matches TRBD1 (8 bases). Trimming removed 4 bases from V and 3 bases from J, with 22 bases in between. CDR1 is MNHNS, CDR2 SASEGT, per germline. The length of the CDR3 is 17 residues. As DNA, the CDR3 is TGTGCCAGCAGTGTTGACAGGGGCAGCGCGGGGGTCTACGAGCAGTACTTC. It is translated as CASSVDRGSAGVYEQYF.

In its sample, this clone ranks as medium-sized. The genes are TRBV30 and TRBJ1-2; 12 bases fit TRBD1. The CDR3 runs 14 residues. Germline V gives CDR1 GTSNPN, CDR2 SVGIG (reference sequence). CDR3 sequence (DNA): TGTGCGGAGGAGCGGGACAGGGGGCTCTATGGCTACACCTTC. Translating it yields CAEERDRGLYGYTF.

The rearrangement links TRBV5-1 to TRBJ2-1; TRBD2 matches 8 bases. The CDR3 has 16 residues. Germline loops: CDR1 SGHRS, CDR2 YFSETQ. J was trimmed by 6 bases and V by 4 bases; bases with no gene match: 12. The CDR3 coding sequence is TGCGCCAGCAGCAGGCCCTTAGCGGGAAACATCAATGAGCAGTTCTTC. This encodes CASSRPLAGNINEQFF.

V usage is TRBV19 and J usage is TRBJ2-1, with D unresolved. The ends were cut back, 2 bases at V and 0 bases at J, with 8 bases in the middle. This CDR3 spans 15 amino acids. The germline V gene has CDR1 LNHDA and CDR2 SQIVND (reference sequence). The CDR3 reads CASSISGVSYNEQFF. CDR3 nucleotide sequence: TGTGCCAGTAGTATATCGGGTGTCTCCTACAATGAGCAGTTCTTC.

This chain joins TRBV6-4 and TRBJ2-3, with TRBD1 matching 10 bases. The V segment lost 2 bases and the J segment 1 base; nucleotides outside the gene matches: 0. The CDR3 runs 15 residues. Germline CDR1 reads MRHNA; CDR2 reads SNTAGT. The DNA of the CDR3 is TGTGCCAGCAGTGACGGGACAGGGGGCACAGATACGCAGTATTTT. Translating gives CASSDGTGGTDTQYF.

J is TRBJ2-2 and V is TRBV10-2; 8 bases map to TRBD1. V gave up 7 bases and J gave up 4 bases; unmatched junction bases: 5. Germline CDR1 WSHSY, CDR2 SAAADI. This CDR3 has 14 residues. CDR3 sequence: CASMWTGFTGELFF. The CDR3 DNA is TGCGCCAGCATGTGGACAGGGTTCACCGGGGAGCTGTTTTTT.

The chain carries TRBV28 and TRBJ2-7; 9 nucleotides agree with TRBD2. Germline V gives CDR1 MDHEN, CDR2 SYDVKM. V was pared by 6 bases and J by 1 base, with 7 bases of the junction left unmatched. CDR3 length: 15 amino acids. DNA of the CDR3: TGTGCCAGCAGCTTAGCGGGAGTGGCGTCCTACGAGCAGTACTTC. This gives the protein CASSLAGVASYEQYF.

V and J are TRBV28 and TRBJ1-5; 10 bases align to TRBD1. CDR3 length: 16 residues. Trimming cost V 1 base and J 3 bases; bases outside gene matches: 3. Germline CDR1 MDHEN, CDR2 SYDVKM. CDR3 bases: TGTGCCAGCAGTTTATCGGGACAGGGGTTCAATCAGCCCCAGCATTTT. This translates into CASSLSGQGFNQPQHF.

The rearrangement joins TRBV7-2 to TRBJ2-7; D could derive from TRBD1 or TRBD2 (5 bases each). The ends were cut back, 1 base at V and 7 bases at J, with 14 bases in the middle. This CDR3 comprises 14 residues. The germline V gene has CDR1 SGHTA and CDR2 FQGNSA. CDR3 in DNA: TGTGCCAGCAGCTTAGAGAGGGGTCCGGGGGAGCAGTACTTC. Translation gives CASSLERGPGEQYF.

This chain connects TRBV19 to TRBJ1-1, with D unresolved. The CDR3 sequence is 13 residues long. Germline V gene sequence: CDR1 LNHDA, CDR2 SQIVND (reference sequence). V dropped 3 bases and J dropped 5 bases, with 10 bases sitting between them. The CDR3 DNA follows: TGTGCCAGTAGTATGGAGGAGGGAACTGAAGCTTTCTTT. Protein: CASSMEEGTEAFF.

This chain links TRBV15 with TRBJ2-5; D possibly corresponds to TRBD1 (5 bases). The germline CDR1 and CDR2 sequences are LNHNV and YYDKDF (reference sequence). The CDR3 covers 16 residues. V gave up 4 bases and J gave up 2 bases, with 17 bases separating them. CDR3 protein: CATSTRRQGPQETQYF. The DNA for the CDR3 is TGTGCCACCAGCACCCGAAGGCAGGGCCCACAAGAGACCCAGTACTTC.

This clone is labeled as medium-sized (0.01 to 0.1%). The gene calls are TRBV30 and TRBJ1-2, with 7 bases aligning to TRBD1. V shed 1 base and J 5 bases; nucleotides not matched to a gene: 7. The CDR3 totals 14 residues. CDR1 is GTSNPN, CDR2 SVGIG, per germline (reference sequence). The CDR3 protein is CAWSAAKGAYGYTF. The DNA of the CDR3 is TGTGCCTGGAGTGCCGCAAAGGGGGCTTATGGCTACACCTTC.

The gene calls are TRBV30 and TRBJ2-2; D possibly uses TRBD1 or TRBD2 (6 bases each). The V end was cut by 3 bases, the J end by 3 bases, with 14 bases between. The V gene's germline CDR1 is GTSNPN and CDR2 SVGIG (reference sequence). This CDR3 region has 15 residues. The CDR3 DNA reads TGTGCCTGGAGAGGGGGAGGAGGGGACACCGGGGAGCTGTTTTTT. Protein sequence: CAWRGGGGDTGELFF.

The rearrangement uses TRBV28 and TRBJ1-5; tentatively, D is TRBD1 (6 bases). Looked up from germline, CDR1 is MDHEN and CDR2 is SYDVKM. Deletions cut 2 bases from V and 1 base from J, with 12 bases between. CDR3 size: 16 residues. For the CDR3, the DNA is TGTGCCAGCAGTTTAATCAGGGGCGCAAGCAATCAGCCCCAGCATTTT. It specifies CASSLIRGASNQPQHF.